Shown below are 23 T cell receptor beta chains from a single sample sequenced in a study of response to subunit inactivated influenza vaccine. TCRdb analysed the RT-PCR reads with MiXCR anew, one entry per CDR3 protein. Of around 490,000 distinct CDR3 sequences in the sample, about 7.6% were seen once. The specimen was PBMCs from blood, collected around 2 years after vaccination. The receptors stem from a man between 50 and 75 years old who received an inactivated influenza vaccine.

The V and J genes are TRBV20-1 and TRBJ2-7, with no clear D. V lost 8 bases and J lost 2, with 19 bases in between. The CDR3 is made up of 14 amino acids. Germline loops: CDR1 DFQATT, CDR2 SNEGSKA (reference sequence). In nucleotides, the CDR3 is TGCAGTTCCCCTATGGACGGCGGAACCTACGAGCAGTACTTC. Its translation: CSSPMDGGTYEQYF.

This clonotype has only a few counts. The V call is TRBV11-2, the J call TRBJ2-7; TRBD1 matches at 9 bases. Losses at the gene ends were 4 bases for V and 2 bases for J; bases not matched to a gene: 6. CDR3 length equals 15 residues. Germline CDR1 SGHAT, CDR2 FQNNGV. Here the CDR3 DNA reads TGTGCCAGCAGCTCCATCGGACAGGGGACCTACGAGCAGTACTTC. It yields the protein CASSSIGQGTYEQYF.

Many counts were recorded for this clonotype. J is TRBJ2-3 and V is TRBV28; TRBD2 aligns across 8 bases. This CDR3 contains 15 residues. Germline V gene lookup returns CDR1 MDHEN and CDR2 SYDVKM. The V segment lost 2 bases and the J segment 3 bases; nucleotides outside the gene matches: 4. The chain's CDR3 is CASSLTRGGTDTQYF. The CDR3 DNA follows: TGTGCCAGCAGTTTAACACGGGGGGGAACAGATACGCAGTATTTT.

The sample holds a few counts of this clonotype. The V call is TRBV12-3 or TRBV12-4, the J call TRBJ2-7; 12 nucleotides agree with TRBD1. V gave up 5 bases and J gave up 6 bases; unmatched junction bases: 8. This CDR3 has 15 amino acids. CDR3 DNA: TGTGCCAGCAGTCCCCCGGGACAGGGGGCGGCCGAGCAGTACTTC. Translated, it gives CASSPPGQGAAEQYF.

In this sample, this clonotype turned up many times. The chain uses TRBV10-3 and TRBJ2-1; D is undetermined. The CDR3 sequence is 14 residues long. V was shortened by 3 bases and J by 5 bases, with 11 bases between the two germline ends. From germline, CDR1 is ENHRY and CDR2 SYGVKD. The CDR3 protein is CAISDLSENNEQFF. The CDR3 DNA reads TGTGCCATCAGTGACTTATCCGAAAACAATGAGCAGTTCTTC.

This clonotype was seen a few times. The J gene is TRBJ2-5, the V gene TRBV7-9; D remains unclear. Germline V gene lookup returns CDR1 SEHNR and CDR2 FQNEAQ (reference sequence). The CDR3 has 15 residues. Trimming took off 1 base at V and 5 bases at J, with 14 bases between the two ends. CDR3 coding DNA: TGTGCCAGCAGCTTAGACCGTTACCCGGAGGAGACCCAGTACTTC. It translates to CASSLDRYPEETQYF.

The chain couples TRBV7-2 to TRBJ1-2; D might be TRBD1 (5 bases). CDR1 SGHTA and CDR2 FQGNSA come from the germline V gene. The ends were cut back, 3 bases at V and 7 bases at J, with 15 bases in the middle. This CDR3 spans 14 amino acids. CDR3 residues: CASSFGAFESGYTF. The CDR3 DNA reads TGTGCCAGCAGCTTTGGGGCCTTTGAGAGTGGCTACACCTTC.

This clonotype has just a few counts. This chain connects TRBV24-1 to TRBJ2-1, with D perhaps TRBD2 (6 bases). The length of the CDR3 is 15 residues. V was pared by 9 bases and J by 1 base, with 15 bases between. CDR1 KGHDR and CDR2 SFDVKD come from the germline V gene. CDR3 bases: TGTGCCACCGCGGGACGGGGTTCTTCCTACAATGAGCAGTTCTTC. Its translation: CATAGRGSSYNEQFF.

This clonotype was seen more than once but under ten times. This chain joins TRBV20-1 and TRBJ2-5; 9 bases agree with TRBD1. V gave up 5 bases and J gave up 5 bases; unmatched junction bases: 9. The germline CDR1 and CDR2 sequences are DFQATT and SNEGSKA (reference sequence). The CDR3 length is 14 residues. CDR3 protein: CSAGGQGLFETQYF. The CDR3 nucleotides read TGCAGTGCTGGAGGACAGGGGCTCTTCGAGACCCAGTACTTC.

This clonotype came up a few times. V usage is TRBV7-9 and J usage is TRBJ1-2; unclear D gene. There are 14 residues in the CDR3. Germline V lookup: CDR1 SEHNR, CDR2 FQNEAQ (reference sequence). Trimming took off 1 base at V and 2 bases at J, with 8 bases between the two ends. The CDR3 reads CASSLGQINYGYTF. As DNA, the CDR3 is TGTGCCAGCAGCTTAGGGCAGATAAACTATGGCTACACCTTC.

This clonotype came up many times. The chain employs TRBV4-3 and TRBJ2-7; TRBD2 matches 12 bases. Trimming took 1 base from V and 0 from J; bases not matched to a gene: 1. This CDR3 has 16 amino acids. From germline, CDR1 is LGHNA and CDR2 YSLEER. The CDR3 DNA sequence: TGCGCCAGCAGCCAAGCACTAGCGGGAGGCTCCTACGAGCAGTACTTC. It translates to CASSQALAGGSYEQYF.

V usage is TRBV20-1 and J usage is TRBJ2-4, with D perhaps TRBD1 (6 bases). The CDR3 covers 13 residues. V was trimmed by 6 bases and J by 5 bases, leaving 14 bases between them. Germline lookup yields CDR1 DFQATT and CDR2 SNEGSKA (reference sequence). In DNA form, the CDR3 reads TGCAGTGCCAGTGGGGACACGGAAAACATTCAGTACTTC. This encodes CSASGDTENIQYF.

There are many counts of this clonotype. The J gene is TRBJ1-2, the V gene TRBV5-5, with TRBD1 identical over 9 bases. V dropped 3 bases and J dropped 2; count of bases not matched to a gene: 8. The CDR3 covers 16 residues. Germline V CDR1 and CDR2: SGHKS, YYEKEE (reference sequence). The CDR3 DNA is TGTGCCAGCAGCTCACATAACAGGGGGCCCAACTATGGCTACACCTTC. This translates into CASSSHNRGPNYGYTF.

This clonotype was seen ten or more times. This chain joins TRBV7-2 and TRBJ2-1, with D possibly TRBD1 on 5 matching bases. The CDR3 has 13 residues. V dropped 2 bases and J dropped 10 bases, with 12 bases sitting between them. Germline V gives CDR1 SGHTA, CDR2 FQGNSA. The CDR3 loop is CASSLLGLGEQFF. CDR3 nucleotide sequence: TGTGCCAGCAGCTTATTGGGGCTTGGCGAGCAGTTCTTC.

In regard to this clonotype: This CDR3 fails to terminate in the conserved phenylalanine or tryptophan, so it likely reflects a read error. No DNA is shown, since the ends of the CDR3 on it are uncertain; the CDR3 is the one TCRdb lists. The chain couples TRBV21-1 to TRBJ2-5; whether TRBD2, the table's D call, matches the DNA was not checked. TRBV21-1 is deemed a pseudogene. 10 amino acids form the CDR3, both terminal residues included. This CDR3 reads CASSKASGRI.

This clonotype was seen only a few times. The genes are TRBV5-4 and TRBJ1-1; tentatively, D is TRBD1 (5 bases). In germline, CDR1 is SGHNT, CDR2 YYREEE (reference sequence). Trimming took 3 bases from V and 3 from J, leaving 9 bases between them. The CDR3 runs to 13 residues. CDR3 DNA sequence: TGTGCCAGCAGCTGGGGACCGTACACTGAAGCTTTCTTT. Its protein is CASSWGPYTEAFF.

The chain employs TRBV27 and TRBJ2-2; D is tentatively TRBD1 or TRBD2 (5 bases each). V was shortened by 2 bases and J by 6 bases, with 13 bases between the two germline ends. The germline V gene has CDR1 MNHEY and CDR2 SMNVEV (reference sequence). This CDR3 is 15 amino acids long. Written as DNA, the CDR3 is TGTGCCAGCAGTTTAGGGGGAGTTCGGGCCGGGGAGCTGTTTTTT. It yields the protein CASSLGGVRAGELFF.

This rearrangement joins TRBV21-1 to TRBJ2-7; no check of the table's D call, TRBD2, against the DNA was made. TRBV21-1 is a recognized pseudogene. This CDR3 spans 14 amino acids. This CDR3 is CASSKLRGGHEQYF. The CDR3 DNA reads TGTGCCAGCAGCAAATTGAGGGGAGGACACGAGCAGTACTTC.

This clonotype has a handful of counts. Being one base from a much bigger clone, this may be a read error. In DNA form, the CDR3 reads TGTGCCAGCAGTTGGGACACTGAAGCTTTCTTT. Residues: CASSWDTEAFF. The rearrangement uses TRBV12-3 or TRBV12-4 and TRBJ1-1; D unresolved. The CDR3 extends over 11 amino acids. The V and J ends lost 4 bases and 3 bases respectively, with 3 bases between them.

The V gene is TRBV18, the J gene TRBJ2-7; TRBD2 matches 12 bases. The CDR3 loop spans 17 amino acids. The germline CDR1 and CDR2 sequences are KGHSH and LQKENI. The ends lost 3 bases at V and 1 base at J; junction bases unmatched: 7. This CDR3 reads CASSPLRTSGVSYEQYF. CDR3 bases: TGTGCCAGCTCACCTCTGAGGACTAGCGGGGTTTCCTACGAGCAGTACTTC.

This clonotype was detected a few times. The V call is TRBV19, the J call TRBJ2-2, with 16 positions matching TRBD2. The CDR3 spans 17 residues. Germline loops: CDR1 LNHDA, CDR2 SQIVND (reference sequence). V shed 7 bases, J shed 5 bases, and the junction held 7 bases outside the gene matches. As DNA, the CDR3 is TGTGCCAGTACTGGGACTAGCGGGAGGGCTCGAACCGGGGAGCTGTTTTTT. It translates to CASTGTSGRARTGELFF.

The chain's CDR3 is CAWSISGNEQFF. Here the CDR3 DNA reads TGTGCCTGGAGTATAAGTGGCAATGAGCAGTTCTTC. The V and J genes are TRBV30 and TRBJ2-1; D is uncertain. V was pared by 2 bases and J by 6 bases, with 8 bases between. This CDR3 comprises 12 residues. Germline V CDR1 and CDR2: GTSNPN, SVGIG (reference sequence).

The J gene is TRBJ1-1, the V gene TRBV19; D is ambiguous. CDR1 is LNHDA, CDR2 SQIVND, per germline (reference sequence). CDR3 length equals 13 residues. The V end lost 4 bases, the J end lost 4 bases, and 10 bases lay between the germline ends. The CDR3 nucleotides are TGTGCCAGTAGTAAAATGGGGAGCACTGAAGCTTTCTTT. This codes for CASSKMGSTEAFF. The variable domain in full, completed from reference TRBV19 and TRBJ1-1, reads DGGITQSPKYLFRKEGQNVTLSCEQNLNHDAMYWYRQDPGQGLRLIYYSQIVNDFQKGDIAEGYSVSREKKESFPLTVTSAQKNPTAFYLCASSKMGSTEAFFGQGTRLTVV.